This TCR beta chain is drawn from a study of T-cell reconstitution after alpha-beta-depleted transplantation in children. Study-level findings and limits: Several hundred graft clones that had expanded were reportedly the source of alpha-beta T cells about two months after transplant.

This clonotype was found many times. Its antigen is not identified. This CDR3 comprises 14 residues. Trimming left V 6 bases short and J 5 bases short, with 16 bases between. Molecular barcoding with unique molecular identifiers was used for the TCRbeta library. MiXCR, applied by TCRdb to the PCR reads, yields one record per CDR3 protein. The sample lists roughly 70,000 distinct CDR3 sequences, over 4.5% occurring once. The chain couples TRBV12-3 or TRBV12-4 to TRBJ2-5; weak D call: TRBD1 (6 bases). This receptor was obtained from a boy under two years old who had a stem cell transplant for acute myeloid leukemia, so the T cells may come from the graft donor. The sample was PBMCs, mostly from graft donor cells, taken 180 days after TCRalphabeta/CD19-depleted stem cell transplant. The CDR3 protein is CASSTQGRRETQYF. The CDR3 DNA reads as TGTGCCAGCAGCACACAGGGACGGAGGGAGACCCAGTACTTC.